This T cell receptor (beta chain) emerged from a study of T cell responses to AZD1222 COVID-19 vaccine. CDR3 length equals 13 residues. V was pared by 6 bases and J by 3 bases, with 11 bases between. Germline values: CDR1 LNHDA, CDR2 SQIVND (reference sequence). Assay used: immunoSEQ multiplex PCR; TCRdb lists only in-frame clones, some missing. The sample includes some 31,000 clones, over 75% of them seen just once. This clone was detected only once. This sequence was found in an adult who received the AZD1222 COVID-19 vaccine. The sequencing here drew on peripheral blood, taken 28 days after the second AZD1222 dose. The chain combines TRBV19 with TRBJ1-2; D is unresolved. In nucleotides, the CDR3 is TGTGCCAGTAGCGGGCAGCTCTACTATGGCTACACCTTC. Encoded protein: CASSGQLYYGYTF.